Shown below are 14 T cell receptor beta chains from a single sample sequenced in a study of blood T cell repertoires in COVID-19. Sequencing used immunoSEQ multiplex PCR; TCRdb keeps in-frame clones, though not all of them. The sample carries about 160,000 clones, about three quarters recorded once. Sequencing used peripheral blood. These receptors all come from a man in his sixties with acute or convalescent COVID-19.

The genes are TRBV9 and TRBJ1-1; 7 bases agree with TRBD1. With 3 bases clipped from V and 7 bases from J, the junction kept 3 bases outside the gene matches. The V gene's germline CDR1 is SGDLS and CDR2 YYNGEE. The CDR3 sequence is 12 residues long. DNA for the CDR3: TGTGCCAGCAGCGGTCAGGGGGTTGAAGCTTTCTTT. Protein sequence: CASSGQGVEAFF.

V and J are TRBV19 and TRBJ1-1; 8 nucleotides line up with TRBD1. Germline V CDR1 and CDR2: LNHDA, SQIVND (reference sequence). This CDR3 has 13 residues. The junction had 3 bases not matched to a gene; V was cut back by 3 bases and J by 6 bases. The DNA for the CDR3 is TGTGCCAGTAGTATTGACAGGGGATCTGAAGCTTTCTTT. Its protein is CASSIDRGSEAFF.

This chain links TRBV7-9 with TRBJ2-1; 7 bases agree with TRBD1. The germline gives CDR1 SEHNR, CDR2 FQNEAQ (reference sequence). This CDR3 comprises 16 residues. Trimming removed 5 bases from V and 5 bases from J; junction bases left unmatched: 12. CDR3 nucleotides: TGTGCCAGCAGCCATACCGACAGGGTTCGACACAATGAGCAGTTCTTC. Its translation is CASSHTDRVRHNEQFF.

The chain is built from TRBV30 and TRBJ1-4; D perhaps matches TRBD1 (5 bases). Trimming shortened V by 0 bases and J by 6 bases, and 14 bases separated the two germline ends. The V gene's germline CDR1 is GTSNPN and CDR2 SVGIG (reference sequence). The CDR3 contains 15 residues. CDR3 amino acids: CAWSVLQTVDEKLFF. CDR3 bases: TGTGCCTGGAGTGTACTACAGACAGTCGATGAAAAACTGTTTTTT.

The rearrangement joins TRBV11-3 to TRBJ2-3, with TRBD2 identical over 12 bases. Per germline, CDR1 SGHNT and CDR2 YENEEA. The CDR3 length is 17 residues. V gave up 5 bases and J gave up 1 base; unmatched junction bases: 7. Here the CDR3 reads CASSRLAGALGTDTQYF. The CDR3 nucleotides are TGTGCCAGCAGCCGACTAGCGGGGGCCCTAGGCACAGATACGCAGTATTTT.

The chain recombines TRBV5-1 with TRBJ1-5; no reliable D call. From germline, CDR1 is SGHRS and CDR2 YFSETQ. The CDR3 contains 15 residues. Trimming pared 0 bases from V and 5 bases from J, leaving 12 bases between. CDR3 residues: CASSLDGYGDQPQHF. The CDR3 bases are TGCGCCAGCAGCTTGGACGGGTACGGCGATCAGCCCCAGCATTTT.

This clone occurred a few times. This rearrangement joins TRBV9 to TRBJ2-2; TRBD1 matches 8 bases. The CDR3 contains 15 residues. Germline CDR1 SGDLS, CDR2 YYNGEE. The V gene end was trimmed by 4 bases and the J gene end by 3 bases; junction bases not matched to a gene: 5. The CDR3 nucleotides are TGTGCCAGCAGCCTCACGACAGGGGACACCGGGGAGCTGTTTTTT. Protein sequence: CASSLTTGDTGELFF.

The chain couples TRBV7-2 to TRBJ2-5, with D tentatively TRBD2 (7 bases). The CDR3 is 15 residues long. V gave up 7 bases and J gave up 2 bases, with 17 bases separating them. In germline, CDR1 is SGHTA, CDR2 FQGNSA. Here the CDR3 reads CASTLGGGLQETQYF. The CDR3, as DNA: TGTGCCAGCACCCTAGGGGGGGGCCTGCAAGAGACCCAGTACTTC.

V gene TRBV11-3 combines with J gene TRBJ2-7; 9 bases align to TRBD1. The ends lost 1 base at V and 5 bases at J; junction bases unmatched: 15. The CDR3 loop spans 18 amino acids. CDR1 and CDR2 (germline): SGHNT, YENEEA. The chain's CDR3 is CASSLGFLGTGKDHEQYF. The CDR3 DNA is TGTGCCAGCAGCTTAGGTTTCCTCGGGACAGGGAAAGACCACGAGCAGTACTTC.

Only a few counts were recorded for this clone. The V call is TRBV30, the J call TRBJ2-3; D is unclear. The CDR3 spans 13 residues. Germline CDR1 reads GTSNPN; CDR2 reads SVGIG (reference sequence). Trimming pared 2 bases from V and 2 bases from J, leaving 8 bases between. The CDR3 spells CAWSYTATDTQYF. As DNA, the CDR3 is TGTGCCTGGAGTTATACAGCCACAGATACGCAGTATTTT.

This clone appeared a few times. The chain has TRBV7-9 and TRBJ2-2, with D possibly being TRBD2 (6 bases). Germline V lookup: CDR1 SEHNR, CDR2 FQNEAQ (reference sequence). This CDR3 is 14 amino acids long. The V and J ends lost 6 bases and 5 bases respectively, with 13 bases between them. The CDR3 coding sequence is TGTGCCAGCAGTGATAGCCGGGGGACCGGGGAGCTGTTTTTT. Protein: CASSDSRGTGELFF.

This clone has a single count. The rearrangement uses TRBV15 and TRBJ2-3; D is possibly TRBD2 (6 bases). The CDR3 has 15 residues. Germline CDR1 and CDR2: LNHNV and YYDKDF (reference sequence). Trimming left V 5 bases short and J 4 bases short, with 16 bases between. The CDR3 protein is CATSVTRGGSDTQYF. For the CDR3, the DNA is TGTGCCACCAGCGTAACCCGTGGGGGGTCAGATACGCAGTATTTT.

The rearrangement links TRBV5-1 to TRBJ2-3; 11 nucleotides align to TRBD2. The CDR3 runs 16 residues. The V gene's germline CDR1 is SGHRS and CDR2 YFSETQ. V dropped 0 bases and J dropped 6; count of bases not matched to a gene: 6. The chain's CDR3 is CASSLGTSGGVDTQYF. CDR3 DNA: TGCGCCAGCAGCTTGGGAACTAGCGGGGGAGTGGATACGCAGTATTTT.

This rearrangement joins TRBV13 to TRBJ2-1, with 11 bases matching TRBD2. The CDR3 sequence is 15 residues long. Germline V gene sequence: CDR1 PRHDT, CDR2 FYEKMQ (reference sequence). V lost 5 bases and J lost 5; bases outside the gene matches: 5. The CDR3 spells CASSPVAGGDNEQFF. In DNA form, the CDR3 reads TGTGCCAGCAGCCCGGTAGCGGGGGGGGACAATGAGCAGTTCTTC.